The source of this TCR beta chain is a study of beta chain features in type 1 diabetes. General observations from the study: Whether HLA type influences TCRB rearrangement remained unresolved here. Within patients, naive, central memory and Treg TCRB repertoires seemed more similar than within healthy donors. When Type 1 diabetes patients were examined, their TCRB CDR3s proved moderately but significantly shorter in all four CD4+ subsets. Patients with type 1 diabetes carried fewer insertions and had more deletions at their VDJ junctions.

Germline CDR1 and CDR2: SEHNR and FQNEAQ (reference sequence). This CDR3 is built from 14 residues. The single heparinised draw taken from each donor contained roughly 100 mL of blood on average. Isolated RNA was reverse transcribed in full, so expressed TCRB transcripts were sequenced. Profiling relied on immunoSEQ multiplex PCR, and the TCRdb table lists in-frame clones only, not all of them. The data contain tens of thousands of clones, about 48% of them singletons. Concerning this clone: Antigen specificity is unknown. At one end, the junction sequence differs from germline, possibly due to a read error. Other DNA sequences of this sample code for an identical CDR3.

The rearrangement links TRBV7-9 to TRBJ1-6; D may be TRBD1 (5 bases). The TCR sequence derives from a man aged 25 to 40 with type 1 diabetes. The specimen sequenced was central memory CD4+ T cells from blood. The CDR3 spells CASSLQGIDSPLHF. The CDR3 DNA sequence: TGTGCCAGCAGCTTACAGGGAATAGATTCGCCCCTCCACTTT.